The 14 T cell receptor beta chains reported below all come from one sample, sequenced in a study of blood T cell repertoires in COVID-19. Some clones are missing from TCRdb's copy, which holds only in-frame ones; the method was immunoSEQ multiplex PCR. The sample yields 250,000 to 350,000 clones, around 88% seen once. The sequenced sample was peripheral blood. The origin of the receptors is a woman aged 30 to 39 who had recovered from COVID-19.

The chain links TRBV21-1 to TRBJ1-2; TRBD1 reflects the table's D call only, with no check against the DNA. TRBV21-1 is marked as a pseudogene. The CDR3 runs 13 residues. The CDR3 here is CASIMATLSGYTF. In nucleotides, the CDR3 is TGTGCCAGCATAATGGCAACCCTCAGTGGCTACACCTTC.

The gene calls are TRBV6-5 and TRBJ2-7, with D maybe TRBD2 (6 bases). This CDR3 region has 13 residues. Germline V gene lookup returns CDR1 MNHEY and CDR2 SVGAGI. Trimming cost V 11 bases and J 3 bases, with 17 bases left between them. In nucleotides, the CDR3 is TGTGCCGGGGCGGGCGGGGAACGCTACGAGCAGTACTTC. Its translation is CAGAGGERYEQYF.

The rearrangement links TRBV5-1 to TRBJ2-3; 7 nucleotides align to TRBD1. V lost 3 bases to trimming and J lost 1 base; unmatched junction nucleotides: 5. Germline loops: CDR1 SGHRS, CDR2 YFSETQ. The CDR3 sequence is 15 residues long. The CDR3 region has the DNA TGCGCCAGCAGCTCGACAGGGTCTCGCACAGATACGCAGTATTTT. It yields the protein CASSSTGSRTDTQYF.

This rearrangement joins TRBV4-1 to TRBJ2-6; no firm D call. The CDR3 runs 15 residues. V was cut by 0 bases and J by 1 base, with 4 bases left in between. CDR1 is MGHRA and CDR2 is YSYEKL in the germline V gene. The CDR3, as DNA: TGCGCCAGCAGCCAAGAGGAGTCTGGGGCCAACGTCCTGACTTTC. Residues: CASSQEESGANVLTF.

This clone was seen just once. This chain joins TRBV7-8 and TRBJ2-2; D is possibly TRBD1 (6 bases). Between the trimmed V and J ends, which lost 2 bases and 0 bases, there was a span of 10 bases. CDR1 is SGHVS, CDR2 FQNEAQ, per germline. CDR3 length: 16 amino acids. CDR3 residues: CASSLWGHPNTGELFF. CDR3 nucleotides: TGTGCCAGCAGCTTATGGGGGCACCCGAACACCGGGGAGCTGTTTTTT.

The genes are TRBV7-9 and TRBJ1-1; D gene unclear. The CDR3 covers 12 residues. CDR1 is SEHNR, CDR2 FQNEAQ, per germline (reference sequence). Trimming stripped 4 bases from V and 3 bases from J, with 6 bases between. DNA of the CDR3: TGTGCCAGCAGCTCCCCCTACACTGAAGCTTTCTTT. Encoded protein: CASSSPYTEAFF.

Regarding this clone: Other DNA variants within this sample encode the same CDR3. The J gene is TRBJ2-2, the V gene TRBV4-3; unclear D gene. CDR1 LGHNA and CDR2 YSLEER come from the germline V gene. V lost 3 bases and J 3 bases, leaving 11 bases between the germline ends. The CDR3 is 15 residues long. In nucleotides, the CDR3 is TGCGCCAGCAGCCAGGGCCTCCAATACACCGGGGAGCTGTTTTTT. It translates to CASSQGLQYTGELFF.

The J gene is TRBJ1-1, the V gene TRBV10-3; a possible D gene is TRBD1 (6 bases). The CDR3 covers 16 residues. V shed 10 bases and J shed 1 base, with 22 bases lying between them. The germline V gene encodes CDR1 ENHRY and CDR2 SYGVKD. The DNA for the CDR3 is TGTGCCACCCTCCGGGGCGGGGGGCGGAGGAACACTGAAGCTTTCTTT. Translating gives CATLRGGGRRNTEAFF.

This clone was seen once. V and J are TRBV4-1 and TRBJ2-7; 8 bases line up with TRBD1. J gave up 5 bases and V 4 bases, and 10 bases lay outside the gene matches. The CDR3 contains 15 residues. Germline-derived CDR1 and CDR2 are MGHRA and YSYEKL. Here the CDR3 reads CASSPGYRGIDEQYF. In DNA form, the CDR3 reads TGCGCCAGCAGCCCCGGTTACAGGGGGATTGACGAGCAGTACTTC.

This clone was seen a single time. This sequence joins TRBV4-1 and TRBJ2-1; 12 bases align to TRBD2. Per germline, CDR1 MGHRA and CDR2 YSYEKL. The CDR3 loop spans 15 amino acids. With 4 bases clipped from V and 7 bases from J, the junction kept 5 bases outside the gene matches. CDR3 loop: CASSPSGGAWNEQFF. CDR3 in DNA: TGCGCCAGCAGCCCTAGCGGGGGGGCGTGGAATGAGCAGTTCTTC.

The rearrangement uses TRBV12-3 or TRBV12-4 and TRBJ2-3; D call uncertain. The CDR3 contains 13 residues. V dropped 6 bases and J dropped 1 base, with 8 bases sitting between them. The CDR3 loop is CASRPTGTDTQYF. CDR3 sequence (DNA): TGTGCCAGCAGGCCTACGGGCACAGATACGCAGTATTTT.

CDR3: CASRLITGFSGNTIYF. The DNA of the CDR3 is TGTGCAAGTCGCTTAATTACAGGATTTTCTGGAAACACCATATATTTT. This chain uses TRBV12-2 with TRBJ1-3; the table names TRBD1, a call not compared with the DNA. TRBV12-2 is a listed pseudogene. CDR3 length: 16 amino acids.

J is TRBJ2-7 and V is TRBV4-1, with 10 bases identical to TRBD1. Germline V CDR1 and CDR2: MGHRA, YSYEKL. This CDR3 contains 15 residues. Losses at the gene ends were 4 bases for V and 4 bases for J; bases not matched to a gene: 7. DNA for the CDR3: TGCGCCAGCAGCCGCGGGGACAGGGGAGTGTACGAGCAGTACTTC. This gives the protein CASSRGDRGVYEQYF.

The V and J genes are TRBV28 and TRBJ2-5, with 9 bases aligning to TRBD1. The CDR3 is made up of 17 amino acids. After removal of 6 bases from V and 5 bases from J, the junction contained 16 bases not matched to a gene. The V gene's germline CDR1 is MDHEN and CDR2 SYDVKM. The CDR3 is CASRTYGTGGAGETQYF. CDR3 sequence (DNA): TGTGCCAGCAGGACCTACGGAACAGGGGGCGCGGGGGAGACCCAGTACTTC.